A single sample is the source of the 9 T cell receptor beta chains below, sequenced in a study of response to subunit inactivated influenza vaccine (dated 2018 in TCRdb). Receptors were amplified or captured by RT-PCR. TCRdb lists the instrument as Illumina HiSeq 2500. TCRdb cleaned the public reads at Q25 with fastp, built clones with MiXCR and kept in-frame beta chains. When rows share a CDR3 protein, they turn into one entry using the most common DNA and genes. Within this sample are fewer than 250,000 distinct CDR3 sequences, with about an eighth of them counted one time only. Jointly, the top ten make up approximately 24% of the sample. The source was CD8+ T cells sorted from PBMCs, collected around 5 days after vaccination. The receptors were gathered from a man aged 50 to 59 who received an inactivated influenza vaccine. Donor details come from another sample of the same person, matched by shared clones.

The rearrangement joins TRBV7-2 to TRBJ2-7; unclear D gene. The germline V and J ends were trimmed by 2 bases and 6 bases, with 23 bases remaining between them. Germline V gene data show CDR1 as SGHTA and CDR2 as FQGNSA. The CDR3 sequence is 17 residues long. CDR3 sequence (DNA): TGTGCCAGCAGCTTACCCGGTGGGTGGGTCACCCCGACCGAGCAGTACTTC. This translates into CASSLPGGWVTPTEQYF.

This clonotype was observed a handful of times. The chain uses TRBV29-1 and TRBJ2-1; no firm D call. The CDR3 length is 14 residues. CDR1 SQVTM and CDR2 ANQGSEA come from the germline V gene. V lost 1 base, J lost 0 bases, and 7 bases lay in between. Here the CDR3 DNA reads TGCAGCGTTGAAGCGCGGAGCTCCTACAATGAGCAGTTCTTC. Amino acid sequence: CSVEARSSYNEQFF.

The chain has TRBV24-1 and TRBJ2-3; D remains unclear. Germline values: CDR1 KGHDR, CDR2 SFDVKD. This CDR3 is 14 amino acids long. V was cut by 3 bases and J by 2 bases, with 8 bases left in between. CDR3 protein: CATSDDKITDTQYF. CDR3 bases: TGTGCCACCAGTGATGACAAAATCACAGATACGCAGTATTTT.

This chain joins TRBV24-1 and TRBJ2-1; 13 bases are a match to TRBD2. This CDR3 has 15 amino acids. J was trimmed by 7 bases and V by 4 bases; bases with no gene match: 3. Germline loops: CDR1 KGHDR, CDR2 SFDVKD. The CDR3: CATSETSGRRNEQFF. The CDR3 DNA reads TGTGCCACCAGTGAGACTAGCGGGAGGCGGAATGAGCAGTTCTTC.

The chain combines TRBV9 with TRBJ2-3, with 10 bases aligning to TRBD2. CDR1 is SGDLS and CDR2 is YYNGEE in the germline V gene. The length of the CDR3 is 18 residues. V lost 1 base to trimming and J lost 1 base; unmatched junction nucleotides: 9. This CDR3 reads CASSVRSSGSKGTDTQYF. The CDR3 bases are TGTGCCAGCAGCGTAAGGTCTAGCGGGAGCAAGGGCACAGATACGCAGTATTTT.

The chain combines TRBV2 with TRBJ2-7, with D maybe TRBD1 (6 bases). CDR1 is SNHLY and CDR2 is FYNNEI in the germline V gene. This CDR3 has 14 residues. The V gene lost 4 bases and the J gene lost 3 bases, with 13 bases spanning the gap. The DNA of the CDR3 is TGTGCCAGCAGTGGGAACAGGGCGGACTACGAGCAGTACTTC. As protein: CASSGNRADYEQYF.

The chain carries TRBV25-1 and TRBJ2-7; D unclear. Trimming stripped 5 bases from V and 12 bases from J, with 14 bases between. The CDR3 sequence is 11 residues long. Germline V gives CDR1 MGHDK, CDR2 SYGVNS. CDR3 in amino acids: CASSYGLGRYF. CDR3 DNA: TGTGCCAGCAGTTATGGCCTTGGCCGGTACTTC.

The chain couples TRBV28 to TRBJ2-5; TRBD2 might be the D (6 bases). In germline, CDR1 is MDHEN, CDR2 SYDVKM. The CDR3 has 14 amino acids. Trimming left V 7 bases short and J 6 bases short, with 18 bases between. CDR3 nucleotides: TGTGCCAGCACCTCGGAGGGTTCGGGGAAGACCCAGTACTTC. This codes for CASTSEGSGKTQYF.

The V and J genes are TRBV6-1 and TRBJ1-6; TRBD1 matches 8 bases. This CDR3 is 16 amino acids long. J lost 6 bases, V lost 1 base, and 5 bases had no gene match. CDR1 and CDR2 from the germline V gene are MNHNS and SASEGT. CDR3 amino acids: CASSEDRGRGNSPLHF. The CDR3 DNA reads as TGTGCCAGCAGTGAAGACAGGGGGAGGGGTAATTCACCCCTCCACTTT.